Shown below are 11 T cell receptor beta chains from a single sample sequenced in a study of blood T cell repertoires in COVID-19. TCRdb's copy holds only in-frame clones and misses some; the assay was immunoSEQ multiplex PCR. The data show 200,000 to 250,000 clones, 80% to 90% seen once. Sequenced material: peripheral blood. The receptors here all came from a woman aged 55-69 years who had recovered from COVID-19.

CDR3 nucleotides: TGTGCCAGCAGCTATGACAGGGACCAGCCCCAGCATTTT. Protein sequence: CASSYDRDQPQHF. The chain couples TRBV7-2 to TRBJ1-5, with 7 bases identical to TRBD1. V lost 4 bases, J lost 7 bases, and 4 bases stayed unmatched. Germline V gene lookup returns CDR1 SGHTA and CDR2 FQGNSA. There are 13 residues in the CDR3.

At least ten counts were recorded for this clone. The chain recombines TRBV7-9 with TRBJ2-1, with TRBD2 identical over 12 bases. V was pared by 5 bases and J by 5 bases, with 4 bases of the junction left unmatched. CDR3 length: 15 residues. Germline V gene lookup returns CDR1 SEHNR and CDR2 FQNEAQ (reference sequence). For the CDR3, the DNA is TGTGCCAGCAGCGATCGACTAGCGGGGGACAATGAGCAGTTCTTC. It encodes CASSDRLAGDNEQFF.

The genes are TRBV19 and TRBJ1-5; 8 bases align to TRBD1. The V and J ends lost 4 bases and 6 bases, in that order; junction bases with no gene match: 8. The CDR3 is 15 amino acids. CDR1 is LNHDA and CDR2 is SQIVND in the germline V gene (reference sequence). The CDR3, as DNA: TGTGCCAGTAGTAGTGTACAGGGGGTGGGTCAGCCCCAGCATTTT. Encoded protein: CASSSVQGVGQPQHF.

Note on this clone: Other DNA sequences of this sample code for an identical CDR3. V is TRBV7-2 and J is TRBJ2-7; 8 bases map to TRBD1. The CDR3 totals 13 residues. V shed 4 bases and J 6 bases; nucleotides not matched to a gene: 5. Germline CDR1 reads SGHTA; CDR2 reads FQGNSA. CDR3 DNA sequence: TGTGCCAGCAGCTCAAGGACAGGGCTCGAGCAGTACTTC. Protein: CASSSRTGLEQYF.

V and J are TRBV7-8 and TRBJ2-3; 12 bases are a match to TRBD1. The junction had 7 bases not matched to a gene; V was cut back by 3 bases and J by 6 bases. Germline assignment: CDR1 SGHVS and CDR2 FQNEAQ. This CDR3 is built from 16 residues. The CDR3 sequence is CASSLPRDRGRDTQYF. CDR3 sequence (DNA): TGTGCCAGCAGCTTGCCCCGGGACAGGGGGCGGGATACGCAGTATTTT.

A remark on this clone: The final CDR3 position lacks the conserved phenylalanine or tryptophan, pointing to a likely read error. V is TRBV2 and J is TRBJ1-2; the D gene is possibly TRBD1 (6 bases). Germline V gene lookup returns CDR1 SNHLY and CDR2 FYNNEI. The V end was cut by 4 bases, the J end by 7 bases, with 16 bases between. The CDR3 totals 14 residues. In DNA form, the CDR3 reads TGTGCCAGCAGTGTTGCGCGGGGGGCTGGTGGCTACACCTCC. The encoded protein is CASSVARGAGGYTS.

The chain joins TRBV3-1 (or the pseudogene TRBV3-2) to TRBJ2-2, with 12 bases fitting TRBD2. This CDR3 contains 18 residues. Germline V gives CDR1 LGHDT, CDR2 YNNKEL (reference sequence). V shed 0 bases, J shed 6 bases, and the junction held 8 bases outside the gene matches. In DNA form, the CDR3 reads TGTGCCAGCAGCCAAGACCGAGGACTAGCGGGGTTTGCCGGGGAGCTGTTTTTT. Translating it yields CASSQDRGLAGFAGELFF.

The CDR3 is CASKFSSYNSPLHF. The CDR3 region has the DNA TGTGCCAGCAAATTCAGCTCCTATAATTCACCCCTCCACTTT. The chain combines TRBV27 with TRBJ1-6; D call uncertain. Germline V CDR1 and CDR2: MNHEY, SMNVEV (reference sequence). Trimming took off 7 bases at V and 0 bases at J, with 7 bases between the two ends. This CDR3 has 14 amino acids.

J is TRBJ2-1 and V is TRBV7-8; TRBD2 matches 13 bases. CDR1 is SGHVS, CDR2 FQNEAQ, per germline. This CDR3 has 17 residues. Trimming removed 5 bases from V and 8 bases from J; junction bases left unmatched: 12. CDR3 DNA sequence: TGTGCCAGCAGCAAGCTAGTCGGGACTAGCGGGGACTATGAGCAGTTCTTC. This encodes CASSKLVGTSGDYEQFF.

The CDR3 DNA follows: TGTGCCAGCTCACCTGTATCGGGACAGGGGAGTCAGCCCCAGCATTTT. Its protein is CASSPVSGQGSQPQHF. The chain has TRBV18 and TRBJ1-5; 10 nucleotides line up with TRBD1. The V segment lost 3 bases and the J segment 6 bases; nucleotides outside the gene matches: 8. Germline V CDR1 and CDR2: KGHSH, LQKENI. This CDR3 contains 16 residues.

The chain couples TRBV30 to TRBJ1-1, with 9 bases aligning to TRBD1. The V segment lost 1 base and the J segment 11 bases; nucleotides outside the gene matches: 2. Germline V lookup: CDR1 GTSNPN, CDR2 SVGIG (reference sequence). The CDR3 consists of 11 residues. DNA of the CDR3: TGTGCCTGGAGTGCACAGGGGGCGGCTTTCTTT. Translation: CAWSAQGAAFF.